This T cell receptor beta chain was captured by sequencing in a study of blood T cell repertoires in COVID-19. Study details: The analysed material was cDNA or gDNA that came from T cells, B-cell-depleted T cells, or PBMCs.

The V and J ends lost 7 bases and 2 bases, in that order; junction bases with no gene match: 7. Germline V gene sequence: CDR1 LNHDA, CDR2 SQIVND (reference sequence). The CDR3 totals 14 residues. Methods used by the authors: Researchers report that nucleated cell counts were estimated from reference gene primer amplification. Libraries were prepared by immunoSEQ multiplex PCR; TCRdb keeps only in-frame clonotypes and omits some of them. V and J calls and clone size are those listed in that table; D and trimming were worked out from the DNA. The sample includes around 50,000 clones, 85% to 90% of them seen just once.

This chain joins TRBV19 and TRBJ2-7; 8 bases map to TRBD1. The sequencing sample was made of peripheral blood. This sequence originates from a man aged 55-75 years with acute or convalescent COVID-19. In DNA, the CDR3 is TGTGCCAGTACCGACAGGGGCCACCCCTACGAGCAGTACTTC. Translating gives CASTDRGHPYEQYF.